A selection of T cell receptor beta chains follows, all from one sample in a study of OX40 agonist ivuxolimab in advanced cancers. Sequencing used immunoSEQ multiplex PCR; TCRdb keeps in-frame clones, though not all of them. Here the sample spans 77,000 or so clones, more than 65% being singletons. The material sequenced was CD4+ or CD8+ T cells sorted from blood, taken in a trial of the OX40 agonist ivuxolimab. Receptor source: an adult with an advanced solid tumor such as melanoma, head and neck, liver or kidney cancer. CDR3s include the opening cysteine and the closing phenylalanine or tryptophan. A D gene is named only where the DNA matches it firmly. Clone size is stated in some rows and not others, as once, few, many or a class when expanded.

d_gene	v_gene	abundance	len	j_gene	CDR3nt	CDR3aa
-	TRBV5-1	-	13	TRBJ1-1	TGCGCCAGCAGCTTGGGAGAGAACACTGAAGCTTTCTTT	CASSLGENTEAFF
TRBD1	TRBV9	once	16	TRBJ1-2	TGTGCCAGCAGCGGGAGCGGCCCGACAGGGTTCTATGGCTACACCTTC	CASSGSGPTGFYGYTF
TRBD1	TRBV6-5	-	15	TRBJ1-4	TGTGCCAGCAGTTCTCCCGGGACAGACGGGGAAAAACTGTTTTTT	CASSSPGTDGEKLFF
-	TRBV6-4	once	15	TRBJ2-1	TGTGCCAGTTCGGTAGCGGTTAGCTCCTACAATGAGCAGTTCTTC	CASSVAVSSYNEQFF
TRBD1	TRBV18	-	15	TRBJ2-1	TGTGCCAGCTCACCTCGTGGACAGGTCGCCAATGAGCAGTTCTTC	CASSPRGQVANEQFF
-	TRBV30	-	12	TRBJ1-1	TGTGCCTGGAGTGTAGCCAGGGCGGAAGCTTTCTTT	CAWSVARAEAFF
TRBD2	TRBV6-1	few	15	TRBJ2-1	TGTGCCAGTGACGAGAGCGGGGGGGCCTACAATGAGCAGTTCTTC	CASDESGGAYNEQFF
TRBD2	TRBV27	-	21	TRBJ2-3	TGTGCCAGCAGTACGCATTACCGGGACGCACTGACTAGCGGCCCCACAGATACGCAGTATTTT	CASSTHYRDALTSGPTDTQYF
-	TRBV2	-	15	TRBJ1-1	TGTGCCAGCAGTGAAATGAGGGGCTTGGGCACTGAAGCTTTCTTT	CASSEMRGLGTEAFF
TRBD2	TRBV10-3	-	15	TRBJ2-3	TGTGCCATCAGTGACATGCGGGAGAGGAGAAATACGCAGTATTTT	CAISDMRERRNTQYF
-	TRBV11-2	-	15	TRBJ1-3	TGTGCCAGCAGCATCACAGGGCAGGCTGGAAACACCATATATTTT	CASSITGQAGNTIYF
-	TRBV2	medium-sized	16	TRBJ2-1	TGTGCCAGCAGCAACACCGTGACTAACTCCTACAATGAGCAGTTCTTC	CASSNTVTNSYNEQFF
-	TRBV5-1	-	13	TRBJ2-7	TGCGCCAGCAGCTCGGGCGAGACAGCCGAGCAGTACTTC	CASSSGETAEQYF
-	TRBV18	-	16	TRBJ1-1	TGTGCCAGCGTTGGACGTTCCCGGGGGTCGGATACTGAAGCTTTCTTT	CASVGRSRGSDTEAFF
-	TRBV2	-	11	TRBJ2-3	TGTGCCAGCAGTTCAGGAGATACGCAGTATTTT	CASSSGDTQYF
-	TRBV5-5	-	13	TRBJ1-1	TGTGCCAGCAGCTTGGCCCCCTCGGGGAGGGCTTTCTTT	CASSLAPSGRAFF
-	TRBV5-1	-	14	TRBJ2-2	TGCGCCAGCAGCTCAGCGGACAGCACCGGGGAGCTGTTTTTT	CASSSADSTGELFF
-	TRBV7-2	-	12	TRBJ1-1	TGTGCCAGCCTCCAGGAGCGCACTGAAGCTTTCTTT	CASLQERTEAFF
-	TRBV5-1	few	14	TRBJ1-5	TGCGCCAGCAGCTTACAGGGTACCGATCAGCCCCAGCATTTT	CASSLQGTDQPQHF
TRBD2	TRBV15	-	14	TRBJ2-3	TGTGCCACCAGCAGGGGGACTAGCGGAGATACGCAGTATTTT	CATSRGTSGDTQYF
TRBD1	TRBV7-2	-	18	TRBJ1-1	TGTGCCAGCAGCTTAACGGGCAAGAGACAGGGGGCGACTGCTGAAGCTTTCTTT	CASSLTGKRQGATAEAFF
-	TRBV27	-	15	TRBJ1-5	TGTGCCAGCAGTCCCCGACGACCGGAGAATCAGCCCCAGCATTTT	CASSPRRPENQPQHF
TRBD1	TRBV5-1	-	18	TRBJ2-3	TGCGCCAGCAGCTTGGGGGCCTCGACAGGGACAAGCACAGATACGCAGTATTTT	CASSLGASTGTSTDTQYF
-	TRBV21-1	-	16	TRBJ1-2	TGTGCCAGCAGCAAATTCGGCCGACGGGACGGGAGTTTTTCCACCTTC	CASSKFGRRDGSFSTF
-	TRBV4-2	once	14	TRBJ1-1	TGTGCCAGCAGCCCACCCCTAGAGAACACTGAAGCTTTCTTT	CASSPPLENTEAFF
TRBD1	TRBV11-2	-	15	TRBJ2-1	TGTGCCAGCAGCCGAGTAGAGGCAGGGGGCAATGAGCAGTTCTTC	CASSRVEAGGNEQFF
TRBD1	TRBV19	-	16	TRBJ1-5	TGTGCCAGTAGTAATAGGGCAGGGGGCACGGGTCAGCCCCAGCATTTT	CASSNRAGGTGQPQHF
-	TRBV15	few	13	TRBJ1-4	TGTGCCACCAGCAGAGATCCGGGTGAAAAACTGTTTTTT	CATSRDPGEKLFF
TRBD2	TRBV5-6	-	17	TRBJ2-3	TGTGCCAGCAGCTTCCGGACTAGCGGGGGGGCCGGGGATACGCAGTATTTT	CASSFRTSGGAGDTQYF